This T cell receptor beta chain emerged from a study of molecular identifiers for immune sequencing clone quantification. Overall study findings and caveats: Jurkat TCR RNA that was spiked in from one cell was reportedly detectable among 950,000 to 1,000,000 naive cells. For highly expanded clones, sizes could be underestimated when identical TCR molecules share a barcode. The share of molecules held by clones above 20 RNA copies was over 97% in effector cells and under 1% in naive cells.

This CDR3 spans 12 amino acids. V lost 1 base, J lost 5 bases, and 8 bases lay in between. The germline gives CDR1 SQVTM, CDR2 ANQGSEA. Listed TCR primers, together with previously described methods, were used for the bulk TCR libraries. TCRdb ran MiXCR on the PCR reads and lists one entry per CDR3 protein. Among about 53,000 distinct CDR3 sequences, about a third were seen once, and the ten largest hold 3.5% to 4%. This clonotype was recorded at least ten times. The antigen is not known. Source material: naive CD8+ T cells from blood, with Jurkat cell RNA spiked in. The sample's subset: FACS-sorted CD8+CD4-CCR7+CD45RA+ naive T cells. The clonotype originates from a human donor in good health. Some libraries in this study had Jurkat cell RNA spiked in. This chain uses TRBV29-1 with TRBJ1-2; D not certain. CDR3 protein: CSVEGSDYGYTF. The CDR3 DNA reads as TGCAGCGTTGAAGGATCGGATTATGGCTACACCTTC.